The sample holds a few counts of the clone carrying this TCR beta chain. This record comes from a study of shared T cell receptors in the human thymus. V was trimmed by 5 bases and J by 5 bases, leaving 10 bases between them. The CDR3 totals 12 residues. Germline lookup yields CDR1 LNHDA and CDR2 SQIVND (reference sequence). The repertoire was sequenced with immunoSEQ multiplex PCR; TCRdb's copy has only in-frame clones and lacks some. The sample yields 540,000 or so clones, 75% to 80% seen once. Another study also made use of these data, one on human thymus T cells.

The genes are TRBV19 and TRBJ2-7, with no clear D. The sample consisted of thymocytes. This sequence originates from a boy under three years old with a congenital heart defect. CDR3 residues: CASSADRDEQYF. In DNA, the CDR3 is TGTGCCAGTAGTGCAGACCGGGACGAGCAGTACTTC.